The 3 T cell receptor beta chains presented below share a single source sample, sequenced in a study of blood T cells in healthy people across ages. Alongside a J-beta primer mix, a sample-barcoded 5' primer served in a second PCR lasting roughly 7 to 11 cycles. TCRdb independently ran MiXCR on the 5' RACE reads; one entry per CDR3 protein. The table records roughly 2 million distinct CDR3 sequences, about 50% of them present only once. Source material: blood. The receptors here all came from a woman aged 40 to 50 in good health.

V gene TRBV6-5 combines with J gene TRBJ2-4; no clear D gene. Trimming shortened V by 0 bases and J by 13 bases, and 19 bases separated the two germline ends. This CDR3 region has 15 residues. Per germline, CDR1 MNHEY and CDR2 SVGAGI. Written as DNA, the CDR3 is TGTGCCAGCAGTTACTCCGGATCCAGGCGTAGAATGCAGTACTTC. It encodes CASSYSGSRRRMQYF.

This chain links TRBV28 with TRBJ1-2; D is possibly TRBD1 (6 bases). Germline loops: CDR1 MDHEN, CDR2 SYDVKM. Trimming removed 6 bases at V and 1 base at J, with 12 bases between. The CDR3 extends over 14 amino acids. The CDR3: CASRRQESNYGYTF. Written as DNA, the CDR3 is TGTGCCAGCAGACGACAGGAAAGTAACTATGGCTACACCTTC.

This clonotype was seen a few times. J is TRBJ2-7 and V is TRBV6-2 or TRBV6-3, with D possibly being TRBD1 (5 bases). The CDR3 extends over 16 amino acids. Trimming shortened V by 3 bases and J by 0 bases, and 15 bases separated the two germline ends. Germline CDR1 MNHEY, CDR2 SVGEGT. CDR3 sequence reads: CASSYWAGQFSYEQYF. DNA of the CDR3: TGTGCCAGCAGTTATTGGGCAGGGCAATTCTCCTACGAGCAGTACTTC.